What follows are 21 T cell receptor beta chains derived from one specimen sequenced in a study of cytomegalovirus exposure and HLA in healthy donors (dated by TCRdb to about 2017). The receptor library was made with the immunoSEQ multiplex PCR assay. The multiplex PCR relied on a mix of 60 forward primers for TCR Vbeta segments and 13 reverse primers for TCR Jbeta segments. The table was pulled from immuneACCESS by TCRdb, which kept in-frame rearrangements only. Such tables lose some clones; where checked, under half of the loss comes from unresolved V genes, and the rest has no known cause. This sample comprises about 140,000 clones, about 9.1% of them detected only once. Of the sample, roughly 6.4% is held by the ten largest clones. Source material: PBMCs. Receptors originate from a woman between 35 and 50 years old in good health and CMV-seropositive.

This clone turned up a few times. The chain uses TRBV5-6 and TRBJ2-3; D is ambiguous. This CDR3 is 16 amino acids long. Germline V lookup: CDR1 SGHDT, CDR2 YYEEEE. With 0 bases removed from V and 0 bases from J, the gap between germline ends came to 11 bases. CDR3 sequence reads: CASSLELLTSTDTQYF. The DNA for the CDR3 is TGTGCCAGCAGCTTGGAGTTGCTAACTAGCACAGATACGCAGTATTTT.

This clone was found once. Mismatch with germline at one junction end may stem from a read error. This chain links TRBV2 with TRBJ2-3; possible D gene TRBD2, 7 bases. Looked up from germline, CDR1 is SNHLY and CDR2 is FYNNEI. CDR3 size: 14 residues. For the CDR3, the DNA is TGTGCGTGCCTCGGGGGGCGCGGCACAGATACCCAGTATTTT. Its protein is CACLGGRGTDTQYF.

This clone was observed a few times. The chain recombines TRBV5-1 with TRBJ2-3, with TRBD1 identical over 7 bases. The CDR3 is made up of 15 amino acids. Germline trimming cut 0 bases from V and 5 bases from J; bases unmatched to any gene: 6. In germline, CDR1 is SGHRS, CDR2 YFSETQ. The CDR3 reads CASSLETGAGDTQYF. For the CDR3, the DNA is TGCGCCAGCAGCTTGGAAACAGGGGCGGGAGATACGCAGTATTTT.

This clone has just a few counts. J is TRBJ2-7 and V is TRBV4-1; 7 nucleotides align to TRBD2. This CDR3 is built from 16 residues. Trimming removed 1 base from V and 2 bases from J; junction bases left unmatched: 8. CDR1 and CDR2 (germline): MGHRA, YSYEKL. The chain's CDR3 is CASSQARTGGAYEQYF. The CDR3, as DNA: TGCGCCAGCAGCCAAGCACGGACGGGGGGTGCCTACGAGCAGTACTTC.

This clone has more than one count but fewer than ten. CDR3 nucleotides: TGTGCCAGCATCACGGGTGTCTCGGCTCCCGGCGACCCTGAAGCTTTCTTT. This codes for CASITGVSAPGDPEAFF. V and J are TRBV7-9 and TRBJ1-1, with no clear D. V dropped 7 bases and J dropped 6 bases, with 27 bases sitting between them. CDR3 length: 17 residues. CDR1 SEHNR and CDR2 FQNEAQ come from the germline V gene (reference sequence).

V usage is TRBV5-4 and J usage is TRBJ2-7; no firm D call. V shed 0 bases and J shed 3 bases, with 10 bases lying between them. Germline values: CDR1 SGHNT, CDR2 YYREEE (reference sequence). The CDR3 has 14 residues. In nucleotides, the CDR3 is TGTGCCAGCAGCTTGGGGCAGGTTGGCTACGAGCAGTACTTC. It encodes CASSLGQVGYEQYF.

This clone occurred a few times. CDR3 DNA sequence: TGTGCCAGCAGCTACCAGCCGGGACAGGGCCAGCCCCAGCATTTT. As protein: CASSYQPGQGQPQHF. This chain uses TRBV5-5 with TRBJ1-5; 9 bases are shared with TRBD1. Germline V CDR1 and CDR2: SGHKS, YYEKEE (reference sequence). Unmatched junction bases numbered 8, after V lost 3 bases and J lost 7 bases. The CDR3 consists of 15 residues. Using reference TRBV5-5 and TRBJ1-5 for the parts outside the CDR3, the full variable domain is DAGVTQSPTHLIKTRGQQVTLRCSPISGHKSVSWYQQVLGQGPQFIFQYYEKEERGRGNFPDRFSARQFPNYSSELNVNALLLGDSALYLCASSYQPGQGQPQHFGDGTRLSIL.

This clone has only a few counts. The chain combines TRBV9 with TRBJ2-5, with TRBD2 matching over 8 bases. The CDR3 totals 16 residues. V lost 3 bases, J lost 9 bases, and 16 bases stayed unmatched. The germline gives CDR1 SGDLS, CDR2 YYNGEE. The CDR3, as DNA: TGTGCCAGCAGCGGCTCACTGAGCGGGGCCGGGGGGGCCCAGTACTTC. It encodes CASSGSLSGAGGAQYF. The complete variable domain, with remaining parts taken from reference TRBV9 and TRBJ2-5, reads DSGVTQTPKHLITATGQRVTLRCSPRSGDLSVYWYQQSLDQGLQFLIQYYNGEERAKGNILERFSAQQFPDLHSELNLSSLELGDSALYFCASSGSLSGAGGAQYFGPGTRLLVL.

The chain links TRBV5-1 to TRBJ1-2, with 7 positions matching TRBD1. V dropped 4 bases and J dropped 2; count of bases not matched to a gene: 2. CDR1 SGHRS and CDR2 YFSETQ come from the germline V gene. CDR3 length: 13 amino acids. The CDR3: CASSPDRNYGYTF. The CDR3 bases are TGCGCCAGCAGCCCGGACAGGAACTATGGCTACACCTTC.

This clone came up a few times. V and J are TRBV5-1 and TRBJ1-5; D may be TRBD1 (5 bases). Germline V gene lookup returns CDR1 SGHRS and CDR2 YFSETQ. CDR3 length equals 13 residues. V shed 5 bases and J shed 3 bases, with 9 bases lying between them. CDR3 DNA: TGCGCCAGCAGTCCGGGGGTCAATCAGCCCCAGCATTTT. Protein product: CASSPGVNQPQHF.

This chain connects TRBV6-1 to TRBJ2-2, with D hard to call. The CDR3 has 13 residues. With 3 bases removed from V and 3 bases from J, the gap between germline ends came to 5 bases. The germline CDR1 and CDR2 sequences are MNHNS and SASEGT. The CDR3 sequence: CASSEQYTGELFF. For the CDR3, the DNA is TGTGCCAGCAGTGAGCAGTACACCGGGGAGCTGTTTTTT.

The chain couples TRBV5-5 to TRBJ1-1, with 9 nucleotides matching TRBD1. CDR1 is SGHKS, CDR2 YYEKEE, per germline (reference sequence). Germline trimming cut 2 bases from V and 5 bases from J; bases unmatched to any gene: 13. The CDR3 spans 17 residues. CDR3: CASSFLPLGQGRTEAFF. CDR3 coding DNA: TGTGCCAGCAGCTTCCTCCCTCTAGGACAGGGGAGGACTGAAGCTTTCTTT.

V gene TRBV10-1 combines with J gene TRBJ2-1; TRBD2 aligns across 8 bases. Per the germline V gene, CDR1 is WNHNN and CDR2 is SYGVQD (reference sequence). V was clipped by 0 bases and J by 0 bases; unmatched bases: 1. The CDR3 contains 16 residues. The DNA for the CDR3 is TGCGCCAGCAGTGAGTCGGCGGGGGGCTCCTACAATGAGCAGTTCTTC. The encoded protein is CASSESAGGSYNEQFF.

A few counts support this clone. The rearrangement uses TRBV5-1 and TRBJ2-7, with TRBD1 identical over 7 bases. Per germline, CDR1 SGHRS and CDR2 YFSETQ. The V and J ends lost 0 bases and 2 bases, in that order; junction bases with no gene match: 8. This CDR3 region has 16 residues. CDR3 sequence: CASSLALVTGAYEQYF. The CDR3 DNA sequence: TGCGCCAGCAGCTTGGCCCTTGTAACAGGGGCCTACGAGCAGTACTTC.

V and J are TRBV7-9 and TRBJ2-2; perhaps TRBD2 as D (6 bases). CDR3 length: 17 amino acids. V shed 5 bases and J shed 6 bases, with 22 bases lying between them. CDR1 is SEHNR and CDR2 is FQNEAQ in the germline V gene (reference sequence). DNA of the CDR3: TGTGCCAGCAGCGAGAGGAGGGTTGGGGGATCATCCGGGGAGCTGTTTTTT. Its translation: CASSERRVGGSSGELFF.

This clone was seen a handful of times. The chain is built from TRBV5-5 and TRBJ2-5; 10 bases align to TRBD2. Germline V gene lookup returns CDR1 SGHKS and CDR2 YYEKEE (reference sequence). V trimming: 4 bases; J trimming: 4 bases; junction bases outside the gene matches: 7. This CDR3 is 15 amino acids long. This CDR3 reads CASSAIAGGLETQYF. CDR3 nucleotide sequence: TGTGCCAGCAGCGCCATAGCGGGGGGACTAGAGACCCAGTACTTC.

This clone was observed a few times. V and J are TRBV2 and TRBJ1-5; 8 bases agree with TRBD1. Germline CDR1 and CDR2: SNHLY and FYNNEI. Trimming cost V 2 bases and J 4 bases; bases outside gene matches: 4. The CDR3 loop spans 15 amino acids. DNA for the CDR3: TGTGCCAGCAGTGAAAGGGGACAGGCGAATCAGCCCCAGCATTTT. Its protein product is CASSERGQANQPQHF.

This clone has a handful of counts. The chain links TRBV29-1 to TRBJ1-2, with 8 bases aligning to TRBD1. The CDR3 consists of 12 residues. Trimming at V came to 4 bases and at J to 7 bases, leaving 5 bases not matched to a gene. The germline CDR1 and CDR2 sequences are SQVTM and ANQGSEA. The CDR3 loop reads CSVARDRSGYTF. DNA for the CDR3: TGCAGCGTTGCTCGGGACAGGTCTGGCTACACCTTC.

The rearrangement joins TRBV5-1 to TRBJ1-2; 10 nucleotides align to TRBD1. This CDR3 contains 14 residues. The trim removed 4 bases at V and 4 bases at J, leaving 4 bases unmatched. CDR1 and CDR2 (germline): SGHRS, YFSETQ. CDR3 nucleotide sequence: TGCGCCAGCAGCCGGGACAGGGGAGGCTATGGCTACACCTTC. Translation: CASSRDRGGYGYTF.

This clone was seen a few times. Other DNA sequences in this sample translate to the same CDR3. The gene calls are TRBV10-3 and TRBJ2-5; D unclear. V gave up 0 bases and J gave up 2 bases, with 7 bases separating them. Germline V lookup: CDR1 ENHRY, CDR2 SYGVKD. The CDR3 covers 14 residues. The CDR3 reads CAISESIAQETQYF. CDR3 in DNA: TGTGCCATCAGTGAGTCGATCGCGCAAGAGACCCAGTACTTC.

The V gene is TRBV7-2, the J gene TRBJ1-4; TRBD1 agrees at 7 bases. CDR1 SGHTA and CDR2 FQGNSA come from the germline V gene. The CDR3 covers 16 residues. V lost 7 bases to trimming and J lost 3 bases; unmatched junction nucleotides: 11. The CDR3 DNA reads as TGTGCCAGCACCCCATACAGGGGCTCATCTAATGAAAAACTGTTTTTT. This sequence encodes CASTPYRGSSNEKLFF.